This record looks at one T cell receptor beta chain sequence and its context. The CDR3 has 13 residues. Trimming removed 6 bases from V and 13 bases from J, with 16 bases in between. The data stem from a study of blood T cell repertoires in COVID-19. Assay used: immunoSEQ multiplex PCR; TCRdb lists only in-frame clones, some missing. The sample carries around 370,000 clones, more than 70% recorded once. This TCR came from a woman between 18 and 30 years old who had recovered from COVID-19. The sample comprised PBMCs or T cells enriched from blood (not recorded which). The rearrangement uses TRBV12-3 or TRBV12-4 and TRBJ1-6, with a tentative D call TRBD1 (6 bases). The CDR3 sequence: CASRRTGSGPLHF. The CDR3 nucleotides are TGTGCCAGCAGACGTACAGGGTCAGGTCCCCTCCACTTT.